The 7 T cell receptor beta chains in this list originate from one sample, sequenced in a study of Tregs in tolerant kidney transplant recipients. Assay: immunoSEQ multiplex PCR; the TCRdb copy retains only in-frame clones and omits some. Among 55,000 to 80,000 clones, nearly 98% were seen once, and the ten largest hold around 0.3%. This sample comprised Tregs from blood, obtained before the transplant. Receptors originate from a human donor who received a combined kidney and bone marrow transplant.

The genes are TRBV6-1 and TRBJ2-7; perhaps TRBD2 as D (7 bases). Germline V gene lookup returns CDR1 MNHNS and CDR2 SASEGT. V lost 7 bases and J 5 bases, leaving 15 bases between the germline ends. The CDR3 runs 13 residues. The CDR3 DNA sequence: TGTGCCAGCAACCCAATCGGGGGGCACGAGCAGTACTTC. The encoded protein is CASNPIGGHEQYF.

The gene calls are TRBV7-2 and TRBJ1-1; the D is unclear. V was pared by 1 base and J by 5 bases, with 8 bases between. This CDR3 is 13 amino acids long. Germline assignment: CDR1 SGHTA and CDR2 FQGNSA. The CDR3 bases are TGTGCCAGCAGCTTAGTTCCGGGAACTGAAGCTTTCTTT. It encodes CASSLVPGTEAFF.

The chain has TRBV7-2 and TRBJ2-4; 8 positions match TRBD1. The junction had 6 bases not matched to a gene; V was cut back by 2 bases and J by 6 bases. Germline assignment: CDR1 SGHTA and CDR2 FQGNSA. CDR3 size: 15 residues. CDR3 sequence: CASSLSPGGANIQYF. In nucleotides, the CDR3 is TGTGCCAGCAGCTTATCCCCAGGGGGCGCAAACATTCAGTACTTC.

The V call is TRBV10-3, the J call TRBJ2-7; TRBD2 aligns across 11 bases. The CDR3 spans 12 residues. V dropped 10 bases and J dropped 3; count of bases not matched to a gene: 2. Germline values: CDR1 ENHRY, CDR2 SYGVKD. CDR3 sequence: CATGLAGYEQYF. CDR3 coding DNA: TGTGCCACCGGACTAGCGGGCTACGAGCAGTACTTC.

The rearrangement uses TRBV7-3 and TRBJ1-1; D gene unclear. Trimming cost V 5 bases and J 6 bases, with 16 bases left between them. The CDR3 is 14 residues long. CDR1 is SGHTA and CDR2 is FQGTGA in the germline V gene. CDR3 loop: CASSPNPRYPEAFF. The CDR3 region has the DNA TGTGCCAGCAGCCCTAATCCGAGATATCCTGAAGCTTTCTTT.

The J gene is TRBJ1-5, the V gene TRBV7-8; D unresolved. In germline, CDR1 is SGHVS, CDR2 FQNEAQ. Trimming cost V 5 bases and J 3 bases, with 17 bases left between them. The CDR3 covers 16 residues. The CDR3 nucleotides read TGTGCCAGCAGCAGTGAGGCCGGGGTTAACAATCAGCCCCAGCATTTT. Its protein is CASSSEAGVNNQPQHF. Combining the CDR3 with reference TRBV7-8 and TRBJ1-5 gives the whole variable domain GAGVSQSPRYKVAKRGQDVALRCDPISGHVSLFWYQQALGQGPEFLTYFQNEAQLDKSGLPSDRFFAERPEGSVSTLKIQRTQQEDSAVYLCASSSEAGVNNQPQHFGDGTRLSIL.

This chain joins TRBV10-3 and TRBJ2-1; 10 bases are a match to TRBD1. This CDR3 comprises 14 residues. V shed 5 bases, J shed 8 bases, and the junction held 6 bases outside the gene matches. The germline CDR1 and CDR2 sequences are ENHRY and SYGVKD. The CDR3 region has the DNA TGTGCCATCAGTCCCTCGGGACAGGGGTATGAGCAGTTCTTC. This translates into CAISPSGQGYEQFF.